The 8 T cell receptor beta chains presented below share a single source sample, sequenced in a study of healthy donors' naive CD4 and CD8 T cells. Starting from around 500 ng of total RNA, TCR libraries were made with linear amplification. TCRdb processed the reads anew with MiXCR; each CDR3 protein has one entry. The sample has roughly 200,000 distinct CDR3 sequences; 74% are singletons. What was sequenced was naive CD4+ and CD8+ T cells sorted from blood, pooled from several donors. The receptors were sampled from a pool of human donors in good health; the sample pools cells from several healthy donors.

This clonotype was counted between two and nine times. V is TRBV5-4 and J is TRBJ1-1; TRBD1 aligns across 11 bases. Trimming at V came to 4 bases and at J to 1 base, leaving 6 bases not matched to a gene. The CDR3 length is 16 residues. CDR1 is SGHNT, CDR2 YYREEE, per germline (reference sequence). The chain's CDR3 is CASSLGTGGTNTEAFF. CDR3 DNA sequence: TGTGCCAGCAGCCTCGGGACAGGGGGGACGAACACTGAAGCTTTCTTT. Combining the CDR3 with reference TRBV5-4 and TRBJ1-1 gives the whole variable domain ETGVTQSPTHLIKTRGQQVTLRCSSQSGHNTVSWYQQALGQGPQFIFQYYREEENGRGNFPPRFSGLQFPNYSSELNVNALELDDSALYLCASSLGTGGTNTEAFFGQGTRLTVV.

The rearrangement links TRBV12-3 or TRBV12-4 to TRBJ1-1; D is unclear. This CDR3 is 14 amino acids long. Trimming took off 3 bases at V and 4 bases at J, with 12 bases between the two ends. The DNA of the CDR3 is TGTGCCAGCAGTTTCTCTCAAGGACTCACTGAAGCTTTCTTT. It encodes CASSFSQGLTEAFF.

The chain couples TRBV29-1 to TRBJ2-5, with D tentatively TRBD1 or TRBD2 (5 bases each). Trimming left V 1 base short and J 5 bases short, with 26 bases between. The length of the CDR3 is 18 residues. From germline, CDR1 is SQVTM and CDR2 ANQGSEA. CDR3 protein: CSVEAGWDLRQGGETQYF. The CDR3 DNA reads TGCAGCGTTGAAGCGGGATGGGATTTGCGTCAGGGTGGGGAGACCCAGTACTTC.

The chain couples TRBV6-5 to TRBJ2-1; the D is unclear. Germline CDR1 and CDR2: MNHEY and SVGAGI. V was cut by 5 bases and J by 2 bases, with 10 bases left in between. This CDR3 has 14 amino acids. The CDR3 region has the DNA TGTGCCAGCAGTGATCGAAGGGCCTACAATGAGCAGTTCTTC. Amino acid sequence: CASSDRRAYNEQFF.

The rearrangement links TRBV6-2 or TRBV6-3 to TRBJ1-1; weak D call: TRBD1 (6 bases). CDR3 size: 14 residues. CDR1 is MNHEY and CDR2 is SVGEGT in the germline V gene. The ends were cut back, 9 bases at V and 6 bases at J, with 20 bases in the middle. The CDR3 DNA is TGTGCCAGTCGAGGGCAGGGGCGGCCGGCTGAAGCTTTCTTT. It encodes CASRGQGRPAEAFF.

The chain couples TRBV19 to TRBJ2-1, with 7 bases aligning to TRBD2. V was clipped by 3 bases and J by 0 bases; unmatched bases: 2. Germline lookup yields CDR1 LNHDA and CDR2 SQIVND (reference sequence). The CDR3 has 15 residues. The CDR3 spells CASSMGGLSYNEQFF. CDR3 DNA: TGTGCCAGTAGTATGGGAGGGCTCTCCTACAATGAGCAGTTCTTC. The full variable domain, in which reference TRBV19 and TRBJ2-1 provide the parts outside the CDR3, is DGGITQSPKYLFRKEGQNVTLSCEQNLNHDAMYWYRQDPGQGLRLIYYSQIVNDFQKGDIAEGYSVSREKKESFPLTVTSAQKNPTAFYLCASSMGGLSYNEQFFGPGTRLTVL.

V usage is TRBV30 and J usage is TRBJ2-1; D is undetermined. The CDR3 is 14 amino acids. V was clipped by 0 bases and J by 2 bases, with 8 bases between them. Germline V gene data show CDR1 as GTSNPN and CDR2 as SVGIG (reference sequence). The CDR3 region has the DNA TGTGCCTGGAGTGTAGGCGGAGCCTACAATGAGCAGTTCTTC. As protein: CAWSVGGAYNEQFF. Using reference TRBV30 and TRBJ2-1 for the parts outside the CDR3, the full variable domain is SQTIHQWPATLVQPVGSPLSLECTVEGTSNPNLYWYRQAAGRGLQLLFYSVGIGQISSEVPQNLSASRPQDRQFILSSKKLLLSDSGFYLCAWSVGGAYNEQFFGPGTRLTVL.

The chain employs TRBV6-6 and TRBJ2-7; D gene uncertain. The ends were cut back, 0 bases at V and 3 bases at J, with 15 bases in the middle. CDR3 length: 16 amino acids. Germline CDR1 reads MNHNY; CDR2 reads SVGAGI (reference sequence). The CDR3 spells CASSYSTRSSVYEQYF. The CDR3 DNA reads TGTGCCAGCAGTTACTCGACGCGGAGTTCGGTCTACGAGCAGTACTTC.